Here is one TCR beta chain with its context. The Seattle site enrolled patients during active infection and followed them longitudinally. This entry is derived from a study of blood T cell repertoires in COVID-19. As for the study in general: Material from acute and convalescent COVID-19 was sourced from the United States, Italy and Spain. The cDNA or gDNA used as material had been derived from T cells, B-cell-depleted T cells, or PBMCs.

In germline, CDR1 is GTSNPN, CDR2 SVGIG (reference sequence). CDR3 length equals 15 residues. J lost 9 bases, V lost 2 bases, and 6 bases had no gene match. In the original analysis: Reference gene primer amplification in the assay estimated nucleated cell counts. Clones were sequenced by immunoSEQ multiplex PCR, and TCRdb holds only the in-frame ones, with some missing. V and J calls plus clone size are reproduced from that table; the DNA served to infer D and trimming. The sample comprises about 300,000 clones, approximately 84% of which are singletons, and approximately 1.5% rests with the top ten.

The chain has TRBV30 and TRBJ2-1, with 14 bases fitting TRBD2. The sequenced sample was peripheral blood. This receptor was identified in a human donor with COVID-19, enrolled during active disease. The donor label of this sample is uncertain. The CDR3 is CAWSRGLAGAGEQFF. Here the CDR3 DNA reads TGTGCCTGGAGTAGGGGACTAGCGGGAGCGGGTGAGCAGTTCTTC.